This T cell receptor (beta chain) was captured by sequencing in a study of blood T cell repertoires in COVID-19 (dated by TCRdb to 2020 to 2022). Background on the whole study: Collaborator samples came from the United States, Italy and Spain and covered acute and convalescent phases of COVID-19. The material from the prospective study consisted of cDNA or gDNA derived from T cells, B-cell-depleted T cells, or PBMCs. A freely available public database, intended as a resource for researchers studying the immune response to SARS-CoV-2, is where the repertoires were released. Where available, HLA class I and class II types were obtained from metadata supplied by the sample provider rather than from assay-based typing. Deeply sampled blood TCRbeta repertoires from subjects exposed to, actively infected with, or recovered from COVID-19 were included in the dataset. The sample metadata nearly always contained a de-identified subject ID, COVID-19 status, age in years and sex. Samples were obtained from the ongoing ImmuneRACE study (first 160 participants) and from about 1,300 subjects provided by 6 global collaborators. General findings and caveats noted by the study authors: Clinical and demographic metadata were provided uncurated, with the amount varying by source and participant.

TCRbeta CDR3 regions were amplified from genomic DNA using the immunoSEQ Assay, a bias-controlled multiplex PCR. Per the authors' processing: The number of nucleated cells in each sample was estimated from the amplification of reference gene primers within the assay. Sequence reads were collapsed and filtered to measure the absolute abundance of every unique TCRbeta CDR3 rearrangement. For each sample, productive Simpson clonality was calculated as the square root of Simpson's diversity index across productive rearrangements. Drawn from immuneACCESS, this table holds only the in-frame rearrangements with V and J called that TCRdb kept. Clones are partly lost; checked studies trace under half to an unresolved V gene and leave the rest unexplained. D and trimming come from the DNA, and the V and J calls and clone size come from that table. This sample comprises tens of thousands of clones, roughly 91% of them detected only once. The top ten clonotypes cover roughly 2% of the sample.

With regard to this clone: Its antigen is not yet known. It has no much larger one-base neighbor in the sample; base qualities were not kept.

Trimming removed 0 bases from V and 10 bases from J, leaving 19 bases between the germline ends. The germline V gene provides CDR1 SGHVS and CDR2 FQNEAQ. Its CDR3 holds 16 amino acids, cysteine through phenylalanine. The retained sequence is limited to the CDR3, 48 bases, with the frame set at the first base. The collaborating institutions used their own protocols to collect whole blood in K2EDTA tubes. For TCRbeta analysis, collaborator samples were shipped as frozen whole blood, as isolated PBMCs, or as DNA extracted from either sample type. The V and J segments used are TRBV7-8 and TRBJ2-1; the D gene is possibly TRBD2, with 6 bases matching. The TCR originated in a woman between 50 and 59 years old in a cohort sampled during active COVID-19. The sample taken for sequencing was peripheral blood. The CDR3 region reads CASSLAGGNSWGEQFF. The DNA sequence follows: TGTGCCAGCAGCTTAGCGGGCGGGAACTCCTGGGGGGAGCAGTTCTTC.